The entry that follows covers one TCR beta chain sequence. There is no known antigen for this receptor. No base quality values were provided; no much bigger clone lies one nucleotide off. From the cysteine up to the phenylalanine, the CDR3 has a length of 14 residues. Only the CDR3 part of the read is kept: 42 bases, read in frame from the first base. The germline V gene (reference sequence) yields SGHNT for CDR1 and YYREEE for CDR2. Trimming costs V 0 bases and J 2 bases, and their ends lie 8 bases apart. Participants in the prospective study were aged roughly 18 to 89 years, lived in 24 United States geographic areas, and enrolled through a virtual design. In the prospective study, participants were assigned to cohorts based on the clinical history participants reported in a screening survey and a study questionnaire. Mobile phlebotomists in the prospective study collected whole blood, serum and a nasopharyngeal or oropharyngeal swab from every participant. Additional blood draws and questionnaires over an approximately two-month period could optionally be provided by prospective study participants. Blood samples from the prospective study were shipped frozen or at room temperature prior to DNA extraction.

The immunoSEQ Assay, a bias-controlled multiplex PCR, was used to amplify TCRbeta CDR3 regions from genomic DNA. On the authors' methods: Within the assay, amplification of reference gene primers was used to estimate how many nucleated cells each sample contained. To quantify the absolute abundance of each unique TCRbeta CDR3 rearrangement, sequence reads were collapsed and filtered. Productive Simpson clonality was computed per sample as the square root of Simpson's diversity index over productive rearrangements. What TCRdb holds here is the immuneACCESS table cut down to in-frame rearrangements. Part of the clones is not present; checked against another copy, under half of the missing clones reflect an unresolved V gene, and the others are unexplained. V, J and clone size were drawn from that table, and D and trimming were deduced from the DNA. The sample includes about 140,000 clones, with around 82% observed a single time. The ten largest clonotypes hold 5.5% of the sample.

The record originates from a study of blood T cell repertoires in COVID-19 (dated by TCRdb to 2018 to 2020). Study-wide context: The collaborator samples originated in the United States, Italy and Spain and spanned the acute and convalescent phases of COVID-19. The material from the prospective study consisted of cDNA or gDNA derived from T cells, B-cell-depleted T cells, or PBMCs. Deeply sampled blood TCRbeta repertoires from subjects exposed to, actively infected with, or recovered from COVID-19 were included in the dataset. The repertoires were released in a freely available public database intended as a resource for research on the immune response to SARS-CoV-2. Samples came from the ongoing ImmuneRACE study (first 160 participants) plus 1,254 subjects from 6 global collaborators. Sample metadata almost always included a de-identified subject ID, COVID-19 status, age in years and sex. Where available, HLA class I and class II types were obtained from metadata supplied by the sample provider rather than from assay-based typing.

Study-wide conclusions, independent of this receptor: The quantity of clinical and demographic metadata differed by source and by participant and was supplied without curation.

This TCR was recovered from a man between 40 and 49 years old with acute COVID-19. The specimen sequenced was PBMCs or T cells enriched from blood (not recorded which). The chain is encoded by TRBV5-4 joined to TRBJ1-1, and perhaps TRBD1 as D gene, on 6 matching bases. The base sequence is TGTGCCAGCAGCTTGGCACAGGGAAACACTGAAGCTTTCTTT. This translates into CASSLAQGNTEAFF. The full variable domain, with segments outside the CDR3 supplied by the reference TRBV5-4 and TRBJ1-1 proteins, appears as ETGVTQSPTHLIKTRGQQVTLRCSSQSGHNTVSWYQQALGQGPQFIFQYYREEENGRGNFPPRFSGLQFPNYSSELNVNALELDDSALYLCASSLAQGNTEAFFGQGTRLTVV.